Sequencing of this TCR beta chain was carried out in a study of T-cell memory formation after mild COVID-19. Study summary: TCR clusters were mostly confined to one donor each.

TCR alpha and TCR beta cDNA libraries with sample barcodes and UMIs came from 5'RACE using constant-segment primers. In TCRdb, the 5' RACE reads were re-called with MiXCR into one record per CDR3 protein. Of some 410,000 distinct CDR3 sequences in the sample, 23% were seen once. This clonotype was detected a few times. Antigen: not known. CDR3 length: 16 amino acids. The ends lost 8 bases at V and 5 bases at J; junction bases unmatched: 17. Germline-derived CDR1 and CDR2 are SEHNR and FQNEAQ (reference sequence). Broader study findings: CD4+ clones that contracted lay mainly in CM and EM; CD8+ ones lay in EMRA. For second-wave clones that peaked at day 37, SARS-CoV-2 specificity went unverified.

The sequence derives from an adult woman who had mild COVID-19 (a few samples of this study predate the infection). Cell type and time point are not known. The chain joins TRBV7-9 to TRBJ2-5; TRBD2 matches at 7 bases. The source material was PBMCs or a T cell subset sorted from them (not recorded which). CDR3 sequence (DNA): TGTGCCAGCGCCAATCTCCGGGACTATCCCGGGGAGACCCAGTACTTC. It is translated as CASANLRDYPGETQYF. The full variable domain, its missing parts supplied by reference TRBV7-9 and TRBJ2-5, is DTGVSQNPRHKITKRGQNVTFRCDPISEHNRLYWYRQTLGQGPEFLTYFQNEAQLEKSRLLSDRFSAERPKGSFSTLEIQRTEQGDSAMYLCASANLRDYPGETQYFGPGTRLLVL.